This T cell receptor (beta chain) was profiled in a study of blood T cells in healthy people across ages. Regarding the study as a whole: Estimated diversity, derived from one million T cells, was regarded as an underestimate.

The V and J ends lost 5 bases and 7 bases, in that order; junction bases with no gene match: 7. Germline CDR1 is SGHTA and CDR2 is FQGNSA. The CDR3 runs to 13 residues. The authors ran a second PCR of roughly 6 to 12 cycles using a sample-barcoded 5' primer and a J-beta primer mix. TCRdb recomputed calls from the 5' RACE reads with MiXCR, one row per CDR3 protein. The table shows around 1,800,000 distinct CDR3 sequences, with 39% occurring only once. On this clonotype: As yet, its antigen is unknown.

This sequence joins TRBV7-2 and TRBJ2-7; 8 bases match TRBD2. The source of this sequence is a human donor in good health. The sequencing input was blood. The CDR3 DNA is TGTGCCAGCAGCCTCTTCGCGGGGGGAGAGCAGTACTTC. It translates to CASSLFAGGEQYF.